This T cell receptor beta chain was captured in a study of blood T cell repertoires in COVID-19. This CDR3 contains 14 residues. Germline loops: CDR1 SEHNR, CDR2 FQNEAQ (reference sequence). Trimming removed 2 bases from V and 6 bases from J; junction bases left unmatched: 4. Seattle-derived patients entered the study during active infection and were followed longitudinally. The protocol was immunoSEQ multiplex PCR, while the TCRdb copy is restricted to in-frame clones and leaves out a portion. The data hold 85,000 to 130,000 clones, with over 60% observed a single time. Material for sequencing was peripheral blood. The sequence was collected from an older man with COVID-19, enrolled during active disease. The chain joins TRBV7-9 to TRBJ2-3, with 8 bases lining up with TRBD2. This CDR3 reads CASSLREGRDTQYF. CDR3 sequence (DNA): TGTGCCAGCAGCTTACGGGAGGGGAGGGATACGCAGTATTTT.